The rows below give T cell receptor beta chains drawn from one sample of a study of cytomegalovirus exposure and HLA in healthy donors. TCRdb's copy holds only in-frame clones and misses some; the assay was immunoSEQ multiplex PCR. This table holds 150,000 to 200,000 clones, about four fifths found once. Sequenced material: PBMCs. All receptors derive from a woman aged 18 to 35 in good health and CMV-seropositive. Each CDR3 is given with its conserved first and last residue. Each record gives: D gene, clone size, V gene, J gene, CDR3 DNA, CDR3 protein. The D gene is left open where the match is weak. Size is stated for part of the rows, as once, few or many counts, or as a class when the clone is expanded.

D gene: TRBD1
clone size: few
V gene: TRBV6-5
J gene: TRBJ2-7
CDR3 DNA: TGTGCCAGCAGTTATCTTAGACAGGGCACCTACGAGCAGTACTTC
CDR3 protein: CASSYLRQGTYEQYF

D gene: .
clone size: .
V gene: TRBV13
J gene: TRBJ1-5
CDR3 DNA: TGTGCCAGCAGCGTTGGACTCTCCAATCAGCCCCAGCATTTT
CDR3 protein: CASSVGLSNQPQHF

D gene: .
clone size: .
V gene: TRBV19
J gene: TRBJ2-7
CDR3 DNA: TGTGCCAGTAGTATCCGCCAGGGGTCCGGGAACCCCCCCGAGCAGTACTTC
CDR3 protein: CASSIRQGSGNPPEQYF

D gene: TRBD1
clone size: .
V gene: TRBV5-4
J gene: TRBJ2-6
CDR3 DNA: TGTGCCAGCAGCTTGGATTTTATCGGACAGGGCCACTCTGGGGCCAACGTCCTGACTTTC
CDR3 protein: CASSLDFIGQGHSGANVLTF

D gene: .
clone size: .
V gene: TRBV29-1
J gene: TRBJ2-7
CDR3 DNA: TGCAGCGTTGGTCATGGGGGGTCCCACGAGCAGTACTTC
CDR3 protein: CSVGHGGSHEQYF

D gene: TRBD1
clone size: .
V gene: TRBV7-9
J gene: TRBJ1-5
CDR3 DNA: TGTGCCAGCAGCTTAGGTTATGGACAGGATTGGGGTCAGCCCCAGCATTTT
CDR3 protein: CASSLGYGQDWGQPQHF

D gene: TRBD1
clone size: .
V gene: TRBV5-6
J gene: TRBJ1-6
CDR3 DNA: TGTGCCAGCAGCTTAACAGGGGGCGAATATTCACCCCTCCACTTT
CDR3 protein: CASSLTGGEYSPLHF

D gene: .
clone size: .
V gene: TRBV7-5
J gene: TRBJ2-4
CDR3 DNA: TGTGTCAGAAGCCGAGCCCCGACAGGGGGGCTAGCCAAAAACATTCAGTACTTC
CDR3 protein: CVRSRAPTGGLAKNIQYF

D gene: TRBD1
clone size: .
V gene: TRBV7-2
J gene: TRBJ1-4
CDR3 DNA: TGTGCCAACAGCTTAGTTGACAGGGAATATGAAAAACTGTTTTTT
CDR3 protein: CANSLVDREYEKLFF

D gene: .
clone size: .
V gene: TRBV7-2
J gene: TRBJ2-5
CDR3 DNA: TGTGCCAGCAGCTTATCTAGCAGCCGGGAGACCCAGTACTTC
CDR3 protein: CASSLSSSRETQYF

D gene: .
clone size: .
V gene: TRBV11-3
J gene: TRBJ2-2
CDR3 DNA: TGTGCCAGCAGCGGGGACTCATGGGGAGAGGAGCTGTTTTTT
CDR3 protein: CASSGDSWGEELFF

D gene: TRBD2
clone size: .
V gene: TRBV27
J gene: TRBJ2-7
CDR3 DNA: TGTGCCAGCAGTTTATCGGGCCTAGCGGAAAGCTCCTACGAGCAGTACTTC
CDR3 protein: CASSLSGLAESSYEQYF

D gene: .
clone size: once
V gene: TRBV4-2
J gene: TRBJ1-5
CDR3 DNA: TGTGCCAGCAGCCAAGATGGAGGCAATCAGCCCCAGCATTTT
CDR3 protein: CASSQDGGNQPQHF

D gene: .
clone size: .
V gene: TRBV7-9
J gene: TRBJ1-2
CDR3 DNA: TGTGCCAGCAGCTTTGTCAGGGGAACTGGCTACACCTTC
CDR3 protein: CASSFVRGTGYTF

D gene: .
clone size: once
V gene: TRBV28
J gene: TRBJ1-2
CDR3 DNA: TGTGCCAGCAGTTTATTGCGAGGCAGCCTATATGGCTACACCTTC
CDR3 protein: CASSLLRGSLYGYTF

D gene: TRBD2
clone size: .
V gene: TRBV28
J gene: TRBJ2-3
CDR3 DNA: TGTGCCAGCAGAGAAGGGGGCGGGGGGGGAGATACGCAGTATTTT
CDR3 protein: CASREGGGGGDTQYF

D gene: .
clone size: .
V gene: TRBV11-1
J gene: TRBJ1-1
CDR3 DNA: TGTGCCAGCAGGCGGGACACTGAAGCTTTCTTT
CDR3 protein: CASRRDTEAFF

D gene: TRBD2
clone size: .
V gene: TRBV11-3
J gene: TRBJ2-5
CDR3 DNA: TGTGCCAGCAGCCCTGGGACTAGCGGGGGCCAAGAGACCCAGTACTTC
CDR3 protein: CASSPGTSGGQETQYF

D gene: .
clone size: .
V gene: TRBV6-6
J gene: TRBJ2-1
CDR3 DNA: TGTGCCAGCAGTTCAAATCAGGGTTACTCCTACAATGAGCAGTTCTTC
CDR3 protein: CASSSNQGYSYNEQFF

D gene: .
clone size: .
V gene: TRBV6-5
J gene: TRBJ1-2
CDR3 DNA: TGTGCCAGCAGTTACTCGGAGAGCCGAACTGCTGATGGCTACACCTTC
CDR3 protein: CASSYSESRTADGYTF

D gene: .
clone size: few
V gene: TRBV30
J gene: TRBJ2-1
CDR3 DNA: TGTGCCTGGAGGCGGAAGGTTGAGCAGTTCTTC
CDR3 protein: CAWRRKVEQFF

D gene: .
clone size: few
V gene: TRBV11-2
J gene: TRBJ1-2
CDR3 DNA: TGTGCCAGCAGCTTAGATTCCATCGGGTCGATGGGCTTC
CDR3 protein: CASSLDSIGSMGF

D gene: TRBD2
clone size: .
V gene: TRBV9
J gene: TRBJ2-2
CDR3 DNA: TGTGCCAGCAGCGTATCCCGGCTAGCGGACACCGGGGAGCTGTTTTTT
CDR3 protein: CASSVSRLADTGELFF

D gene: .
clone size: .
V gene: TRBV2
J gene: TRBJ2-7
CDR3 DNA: TGTGCCAGCAGTGGACAGAGCTCCTACGAGCAGTACTTC
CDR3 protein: CASSGQSSYEQYF

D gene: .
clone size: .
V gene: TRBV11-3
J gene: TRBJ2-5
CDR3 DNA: TGTGCCAGCAGCTTATATGGGGAGGAGGAGACCCAGTACTTC
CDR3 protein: CASSLYGEEETQYF

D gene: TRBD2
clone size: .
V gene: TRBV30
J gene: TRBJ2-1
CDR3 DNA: TGTGCCTTGGGGACTAGCGGGGGGGCGGGAGAGCAGTTCTTC
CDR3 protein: CALGTSGGAGEQFF

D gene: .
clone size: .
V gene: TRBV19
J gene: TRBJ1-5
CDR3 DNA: TGTGCCAGTAGTATCCCCAGGCTCTTTCTGCAGCCCCAGCATTTT
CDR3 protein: CASSIPRLFLQPQHF

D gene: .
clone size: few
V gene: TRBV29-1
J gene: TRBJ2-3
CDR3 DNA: TGCAGCGTTCAACCCCGCAGGGTAACTAGCACAGATACGCAGTATTTT
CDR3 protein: CSVQPRRVTSTDTQYF

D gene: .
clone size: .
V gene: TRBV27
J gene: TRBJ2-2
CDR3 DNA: TGTGCCAGCAGTTTAGGGGCCGAGTTTAATGGGGAGCTGTTTTTT
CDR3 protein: CASSLGAEFNGELFF

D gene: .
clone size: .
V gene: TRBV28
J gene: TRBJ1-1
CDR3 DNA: TGTGCCAGCAGCTACGTCGAGGCTGAAGCTTTCTTT
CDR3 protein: CASSYVEAEAFF

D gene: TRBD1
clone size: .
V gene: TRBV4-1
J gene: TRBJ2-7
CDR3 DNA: TGCGCCAGCAGCCAAGAACCCGGACAGGGGTTTGCCTACGAGCAGTACTTC
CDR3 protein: CASSQEPGQGFAYEQYF

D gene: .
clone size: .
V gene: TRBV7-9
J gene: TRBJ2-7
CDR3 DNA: TGTGCCAGCAGCTTCCCCGACAGCTACGAGCAGTACTTC
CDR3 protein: CASSFPDSYEQYF

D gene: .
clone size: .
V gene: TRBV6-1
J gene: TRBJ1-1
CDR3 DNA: TGTGCCAGCAGTGACTCCGGAGTCCGCGGCACTGAAGCTTTCTTT
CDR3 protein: CASSDSGVRGTEAFF

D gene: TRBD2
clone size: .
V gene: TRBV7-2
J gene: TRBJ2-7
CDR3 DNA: TGTGCCAGCAGCTTACAGGGAGGGGACTACGAGCAGTACTTC
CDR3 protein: CASSLQGGDYEQYF

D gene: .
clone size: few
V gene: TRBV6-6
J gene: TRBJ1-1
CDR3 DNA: TGTGCCAGCAGTTACGCACATCAAGAAGCTTTCTTT
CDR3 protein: CASSYAHQEAFF

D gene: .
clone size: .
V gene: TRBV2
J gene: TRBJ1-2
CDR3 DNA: TGTGCCAGCGCGGGGGGGAATGGCTACACCTTC
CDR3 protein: CASAGGNGYTF

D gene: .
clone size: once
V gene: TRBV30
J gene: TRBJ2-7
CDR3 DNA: TGTGCCTGGAGCATAGGGGGCGAGCAGTACTTC
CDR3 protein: CAWSIGGEQYF

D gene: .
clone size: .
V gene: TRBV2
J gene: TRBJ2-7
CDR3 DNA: TGTGCCAGCAGTGATACTCGGGATACCTACGAGCAGTACTTC
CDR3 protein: CASSDTRDTYEQYF

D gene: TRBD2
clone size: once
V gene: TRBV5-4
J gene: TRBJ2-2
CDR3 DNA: TGTGCCAGCAGCTGGGGGACTAGCGGGGGCCTCTCGAACACCGGGGAGCTGTTTTTT
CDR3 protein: CASSWGTSGGLSNTGELFF

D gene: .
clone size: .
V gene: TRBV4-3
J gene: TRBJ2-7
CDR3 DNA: TGCGCCAGCAGCCAGGGTGGGGGGGCCAGCTCCTACGAGCAGTACTTC
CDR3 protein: CASSQGGGASSYEQYF

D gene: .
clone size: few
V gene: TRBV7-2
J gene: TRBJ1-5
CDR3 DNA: TGTGCCAGCAGCTTAGGTTTTTCAGGGTATGGCAATCAGCCCCAGCATTTT
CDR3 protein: CASSLGFSGYGNQPQHF

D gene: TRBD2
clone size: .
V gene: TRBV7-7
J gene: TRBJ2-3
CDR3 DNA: TGTGCTAGCAGCTTTTCGGGGGGAGGCGATACGCAGTATTTT
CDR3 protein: CASSFSGGGDTQYF

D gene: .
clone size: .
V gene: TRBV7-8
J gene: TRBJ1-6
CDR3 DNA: TGTGCCAGCAGCCCCGTGGGAGCCTCGACCCTCCACTTT
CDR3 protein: CASSPVGASTLHF

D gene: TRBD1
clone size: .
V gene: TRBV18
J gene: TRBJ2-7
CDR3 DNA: TGTGCCAGCTCAATACAGGGGTCGAGCGAGCAGTACTTC
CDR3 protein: CASSIQGSSEQYF

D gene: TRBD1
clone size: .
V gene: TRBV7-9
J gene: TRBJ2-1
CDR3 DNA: TGTGCCAGCAGTTCGGGACAGGGGGCGCGAGTGGGCAATGAGCAGTTCTTC
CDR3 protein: CASSSGQGARVGNEQFF

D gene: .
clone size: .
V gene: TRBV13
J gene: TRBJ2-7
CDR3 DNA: TGTGCCAGCAGCTTAGGACAGGGTATTGTATCCTACGAGCAGTACTTC
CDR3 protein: CASSLGQGIVSYEQYF

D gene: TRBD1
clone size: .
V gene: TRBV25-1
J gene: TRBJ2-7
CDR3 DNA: TGTGCCAGCGGTCGCACAGGGGGTGCTTACGAGCAGTACTTC
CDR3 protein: CASGRTGGAYEQYF

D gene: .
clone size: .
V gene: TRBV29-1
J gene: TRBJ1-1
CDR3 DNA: TGCAGCGTTGACGAGGGCACTGAAGCTTTCTTT
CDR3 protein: CSVDEGTEAFF

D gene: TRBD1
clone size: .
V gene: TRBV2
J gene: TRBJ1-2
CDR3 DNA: TGTGCCAGCAGTGAAGTGGGGACTCCCGGGACAGGGAACTATGGCTACACCTTC
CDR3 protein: CASSEVGTPGTGNYGYTF